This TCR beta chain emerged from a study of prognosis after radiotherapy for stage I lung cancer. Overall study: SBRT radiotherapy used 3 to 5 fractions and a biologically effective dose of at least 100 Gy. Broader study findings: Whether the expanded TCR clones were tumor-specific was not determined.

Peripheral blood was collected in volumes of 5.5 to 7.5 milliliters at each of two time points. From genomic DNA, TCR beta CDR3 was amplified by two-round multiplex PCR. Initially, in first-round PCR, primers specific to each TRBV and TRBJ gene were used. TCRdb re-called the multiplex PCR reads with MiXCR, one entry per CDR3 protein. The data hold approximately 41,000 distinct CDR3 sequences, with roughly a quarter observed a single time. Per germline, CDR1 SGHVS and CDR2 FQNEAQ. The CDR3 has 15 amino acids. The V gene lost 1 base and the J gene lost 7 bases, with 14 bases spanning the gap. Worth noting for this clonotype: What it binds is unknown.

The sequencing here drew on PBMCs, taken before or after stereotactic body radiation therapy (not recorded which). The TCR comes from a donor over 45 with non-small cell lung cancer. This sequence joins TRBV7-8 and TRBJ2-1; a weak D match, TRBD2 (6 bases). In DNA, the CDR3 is TGTGCCAGCAGCTTAGATGTGGCTAGCGAAAATGAGCAGTTCTTC. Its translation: CASSLDVASENEQFF. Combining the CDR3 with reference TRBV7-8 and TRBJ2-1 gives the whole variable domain GAGVSQSPRYKVAKRGQDVALRCDPISGHVSLFWYQQALGQGPEFLTYFQNEAQLDKSGLPSDRFFAERPEGSVSTLKIQRTQQEDSAVYLCASSLDVASENEQFFGPGTRLTVL.